This is a list of T cell receptor beta chains from one sample in a study of cytomegalovirus exposure and HLA in healthy donors. The repertoire was sequenced with immunoSEQ multiplex PCR; TCRdb's copy has only in-frame clones and lacks some. This sample has 80,000 to 100,000 clones, with more than 70% found just once. Sequencing input: PBMCs. The receptors derive from a man aged 18 to 29 in good health and CMV-seropositive. The CDR3 runs from the conserved cysteine through the conserved F or W. The D gene is left open where the match is weak. Clone sizes are given selectively: once, few, many, or a class where the clone is expanded.

D gene	V gene	J gene	CDR3 length	clone size	CDR3 DNA	CDR3 protein
TRBD1	TRBV10-3	TRBJ1-1	14	-	TGTGCCATCAGTGAAGCAGGGGGGAACACTGAAGCTTTCTTT	CAISEAGGNTEAFF
-	TRBV28	TRBJ2-7	16	few	TGTGCCAGCAGTTTATGGGTCGGGTCGCTAGGCGGAGAGCAGTACTTC	CASSLWVGSLGGEQYF
-	TRBV27	TRBJ2-7	13	few	TGTGCCAGCAGTTTTGGTCAGGGCTACGAGCAGTACTTC	CASSFGQGYEQYF
-	TRBV15	TRBJ2-5	14	-	TGTGCCACCAGCAACAGGACAGTTAAAGAGACCCAGTACTTC	CATSNRTVKETQYF
-	TRBV6-5	TRBJ2-1	13	-	TGTGCCAGCAGTACTTTACAGTACAATGAGCAGTTCTTC	CASSTLQYNEQFF
TRBD1	TRBV30	TRBJ2-3	14	once	TGTGCCTGGAGTAAAGGGGGCGAGGCAGATACGCAGTATTTT	CAWSKGGEADTQYF
TRBD2	TRBV5-1	TRBJ2-2	15	-	TGCGCCAGCACTCCGGGACTAGTAGTCCCCGGGGAGCTGTTTTTT	CASTPGLVVPGELFF
TRBD1	TRBV4-1	TRBJ2-2	18	-	TGCGCCAGCAGCCACCCCTTTCGGCAGGGGGTGAACACCGGGGAGCTGTTTTTT	CASSHPFRQGVNTGELFF
-	TRBV6-6	TRBJ2-7	13	few	TGTGCCAGCAGTGTCCGGGTTGAGGGCGAGCAGTACTTC	CASSVRVEGEQYF
-	TRBV4-1	TRBJ1-2	15	once	TGCGCCAGCAGCCAAGACCCGGGACATAAGTATGGCTACACCTTC	CASSQDPGHKYGYTF
TRBD1	TRBV28	TRBJ2-1	16	-	TGTGCCAGCAGCCTACCGACAGGGGGCTCCTACAATGAGCAGTTCTTC	CASSLPTGGSYNEQFF
TRBD1	TRBV14	TRBJ2-7	14	-	TGTGCCAGCAGCCAAGGGGGCAGGGGGCGTGAGCAGTACTTC	CASSQGGRGREQYF
TRBD1	TRBV7-9	TRBJ1-1	14	-	TGTGCCAGCAGCCGGGACAGGTCGAACACTGAAGCTTTCTTT	CASSRDRSNTEAFF
-	TRBV5-1	TRBJ2-7	15	-	TGCGCCAGCGCCGAGGAGGAGAACAGTCGGGACGAGCAGTACTTC	CASAEEENSRDEQYF
-	TRBV2	TRBJ1-6	18	-	TGTGCCAGCAGCCCCTGGGGGACGCGGGGCTTGGATAATTCACCCCTCCACTTT	CASSPWGTRGLDNSPLHF
TRBD1	TRBV20-1	TRBJ1-4	11	-	TGCAGTGCTTTACAGGGGGCTGAGCTGTTTTTT	CSALQGAELFF
TRBD1	TRBV30	TRBJ1-6	16	once	TGTGCCTGGAGTATCGGACAGGGAGCATATAATTCACCCCTCCACTTT	CAWSIGQGAYNSPLHF
TRBD2	TRBV28	TRBJ2-5	14	-	TGTGCCAGCAGTGGGACTAGCGGGGACCAGACCCAGTACTTC	CASSGTSGDQTQYF
-	TRBV9	TRBJ1-6	13	-	TGTGCCAGCAGCGTTGCGGGGGCTTCACCCCTCCACTTT	CASSVAGASPLHF
TRBD1	TRBV7-9	TRBJ1-5	19	few	TGTGCCAGCAGCTCCATGACAGAACAGGGGGCTGGAGGAAATCAGCCCCAGCATTTT	CASSSMTEQGAGGNQPQHF
-	TRBV7-6	TRBJ2-5	14	-	TGTGCCAGCAGCTCCTTTTTAGGAGGGGAGACCCAGTACTTC	CASSSFLGGETQYF
TRBD2	TRBV19	TRBJ2-7	14	-	TGTGCCAGTAGGGGGCCGGGGGGCTCCTACGAGCAGTACTTC	CASRGPGGSYEQYF
TRBD1	TRBV2	TRBJ2-3	14	-	TGTGCCAGCAGGAGGGACAGTAGCACAGATACGCAGTATTTT	CASRRDSSTDTQYF
TRBD1	TRBV2	TRBJ2-4	17	-	TGTGCCAGCAGTTGGACAGGGACGGTGGCGGCCAAAAACATTCAGTACTTC	CASSWTGTVAAKNIQYF
-	TRBV18	TRBJ2-5	16	once	TGTGCCAGCTCACCACTTTCCCCGGGACTCCCCGGACCCCAGTACTTC	CASSPLSPGLPGPQYF
-	TRBV28	TRBJ2-1	12	-	TGTGCCAGCAGTTTTATGAGGTTGGGGCAGTTCTTC	CASSFMRLGQFF
-	TRBV30	TRBJ2-1	14	-	TGTGCCTGGAGTGTTGGGCAGGGGGGCAATGAGCAGTTCTTC	CAWSVGQGGNEQFF
TRBD2	TRBV7-9	TRBJ2-1	15	few	TGTGCCAGCAGCCCCGGACTAGCGGTCTACAATGAGCAGTTCTTC	CASSPGLAVYNEQFF
TRBD1	TRBV6-4	TRBJ1-1	11	once	TGTGCCAGCAGGGGGGACAGCCTTACTTTCTTT	CASRGDSLTFF
-	TRBV29-1	TRBJ2-4	11	-	TGCAGCGTTATAGAGGAGGGCATTCAGTACTTC	CSVIEEGIQYF
-	TRBV2	TRBJ1-2	13	few	TGTGCCAGCACTTCACAGGCTAACTATGGCTACACCTTC	CASTSQANYGYTF
TRBD2	TRBV7-3	TRBJ2-5	14	-	TGTGCCAGCAGCTCTCCGGGACTAGCGGAGACCCAGTACTTC	CASSSPGLAETQYF
TRBD2	TRBV10-3	TRBJ2-1	17	-	TGTGCCATCAGTGACCCGACTAGCGGGTTCTCCTACAATGAGCAGTTCTTC	CAISDPTSGFSYNEQFF
-	TRBV30	TRBJ2-3	12	-	TGTGCCTGGAGTGGGAGGCATGATACGCAGTATTTT	CAWSGRHDTQYF
-	TRBV19	TRBJ1-1	14	-	TGTGCCAGTACCACCCGACAGGTCGTGACTGAAGCTTTCTTT	CASTTRQVVTEAFF
TRBD1	TRBV5-1	TRBJ2-5	16	-	TGCGCCAGCAGCGACCCGTTCTCGGGACAGCAAGAGACCCAGTACTTC	CASSDPFSGQQETQYF
-	TRBV30	TRBJ1-4	15	-	TGTGCCTGGACGGGGCCGGGGGGGGCTAATGAAAAACTGTTTTTT	CAWTGPGGANEKLFF
TRBD2	TRBV15	TRBJ2-2	16	-	TGTGCCACCAGCAGAAAGGCGGGGGGGAACACCGGGGAGCTGTTTTTT	CATSRKAGGNTGELFF
-	TRBV6-1	TRBJ2-5	12	once	TGTGCCACGACCAAGAGGGAGGAGACCCAGTACTTC	CATTKREETQYF
-	TRBV30	TRBJ2-7	13	-	TGTGCCTGGAGTATCAGTCACGCCTACGAGCAGTACTTC	CAWSISHAYEQYF
-	TRBV27	TRBJ1-2	14	few	TGTGCCAGCAGTTTAACCGGGTCGACCGGAGGCTACACCTTC	CASSLTGSTGGYTF
TRBD1	TRBV6-5	TRBJ1-2	14	-	TGTGCCAGCAGGACTTCCGGGACAGGCGCCGGCTACACCTTC	CASRTSGTGAGYTF
-	TRBV2	TRBJ2-3	15	-	TGTGCCAGCAGACTTGACTTCCTCGGCACAGATACGCAGTATTTT	CASRLDFLGTDTQYF
-	TRBV7-9	TRBJ2-1	13	-	TGTGCCAGCAGCCACCGTAGCCGCAATGAGCAGTTCTTC	CASSHRSRNEQFF
-	TRBV6-4	TRBJ2-3	16	-	TGTGCCAGCAGTGACGCCGGGTCTAGCGGCACAGATACGCAGTATTTT	CASSDAGSSGTDTQYF
TRBD1	TRBV7-6	TRBJ1-3	12	-	TGTGCGTCGGGGACAGCGAATTACACCATATATTTT	CASGTANYTIYF
-	TRBV15	TRBJ2-5	14	-	TGTGCCACCAGCAGAGAGATCAGAAAAGAGACCCAGTACTTC	CATSREIRKETQYF
-	TRBV28	TRBJ1-2	13	-	TGTGCCAGCAGTTCTGGGCAGGGTTGGGGCTACACCTTC	CASSSGQGWGYTF
TRBD1	TRBV10-3	TRBJ1-2	14	-	TGTGCCATCAGCCCGGGACAGGGGATCTATGGCTACACCTTC	CAISPGQGIYGYTF
-	TRBV7-2	TRBJ1-6	15	once	TGTGCCAGCAGCTTAAGAGGGTTAGGGCGTTCACCCCTCCACTTT	CASSLRGLGRSPLHF
TRBD2	TRBV7-2	TRBJ2-2	18	few	TGTGCCAGCAGCTTAGGGGTCGTAGCGGGGGGGTACACCGGGGAGCTGTTTTTT	CASSLGVVAGGYTGELFF
-	TRBV30	TRBJ2-7	12	-	TGTGCCTGGACTAGATCGACCTACGAGCAGTACTTC	CAWTRSTYEQYF
-	TRBV5-1	TRBJ1-6	15	-	TGCGCCAGCAGCTTGGATGTATCCTATAATTCACCCCTCCACTTT	CASSLDVSYNSPLHF